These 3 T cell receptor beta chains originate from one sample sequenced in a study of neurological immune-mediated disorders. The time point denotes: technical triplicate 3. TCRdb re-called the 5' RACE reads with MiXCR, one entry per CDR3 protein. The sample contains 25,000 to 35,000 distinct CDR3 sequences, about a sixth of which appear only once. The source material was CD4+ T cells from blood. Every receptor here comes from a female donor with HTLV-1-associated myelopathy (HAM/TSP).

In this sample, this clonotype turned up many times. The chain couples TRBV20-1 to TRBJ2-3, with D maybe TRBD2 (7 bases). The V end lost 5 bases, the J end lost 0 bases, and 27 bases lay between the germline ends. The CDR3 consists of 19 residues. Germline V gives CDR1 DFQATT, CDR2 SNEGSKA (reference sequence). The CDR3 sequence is CSALTGEPSGIPSTDTQYF. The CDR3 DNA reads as TGCAGTGCTCTGACAGGCGAACCTAGCGGAATCCCTAGCACAGATACGCAGTATTTT.

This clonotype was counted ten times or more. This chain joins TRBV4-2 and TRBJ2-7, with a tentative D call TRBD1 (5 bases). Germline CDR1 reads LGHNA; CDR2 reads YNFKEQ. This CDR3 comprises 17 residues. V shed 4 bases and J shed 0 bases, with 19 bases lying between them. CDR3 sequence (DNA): TGTGCCAGCAGCCTTGGGGCCCGGGCCAAGTCCTCCTACGAGCAGTACTTC. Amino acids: CASSLGARAKSSYEQYF.

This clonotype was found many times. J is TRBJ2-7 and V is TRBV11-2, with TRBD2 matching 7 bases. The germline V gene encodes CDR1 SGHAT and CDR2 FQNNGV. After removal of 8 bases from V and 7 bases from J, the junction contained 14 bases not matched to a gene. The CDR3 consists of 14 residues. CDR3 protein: CASGTSVIVGEQYF. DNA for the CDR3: TGTGCCAGCGGAACTAGCGTAATTGTTGGTGAGCAGTACTTC.